Listed below are T cell receptor beta chains from one sample, sequenced in a study of read filtering for tumor transcriptome and immune sequencing. MiXCR, run by TCRdb on the reads, gives a single entry per CDR3 protein. The sample lists over 90,000 distinct CDR3 sequences, under 25% seen once, with about an eighth in the top ten. The specimen sequenced was a population of CD138-negative cells sorted from bone marrow. The receptors here all came from a donor over 35 with multiple myeloma. The CDR3 runs from the conserved cysteine through the conserved F or W. A D gene is named only where the DNA matches it firmly. Where a row states a size, it is once, few, many or the class of an expanded clone; other rows omit it.

J: TRBJ2-2
D: .
size: few
V: TRBV29-1
CDR3: CSVQPNTGELFF
DNA: TGCAGCGTTCAACCAAACACCGGGGAGCTGTTTTTT

J: TRBJ1-4
D: .
size: many
V: TRBV5-1
CDR3: CASSLDGVGLNEKLFF
DNA: TGCGCCAGCAGCTTGGATGGGGTCGGGCTTAATGAAAAACTGTTTTTT

J: TRBJ2-2
D: .
size: many
V: TRBV5-1
CDR3: CASSLVISGELFF
DNA: TGCGCCAGCAGCTTGGTGATCTCCGGGGAGCTGTTTTTT

J: TRBJ2-7
D: .
size: .
V: TRBV28
CDR3: CASSLSEKQYF
DNA: TGTGCCAGCAGTTTATCGGAGAAGCAGTACTTC

J: TRBJ2-1
D: .
size: many
V: TRBV28
CDR3: CASSFYRVIYNEQFF
DNA: TGTGCCAGCAGTTTCTACAGGGTGATTTACAATGAGCAGTTCTTC

J: TRBJ2-7
D: .
size: many
V: TRBV5-1
CDR3: CASSSDSTYEQYF
DNA: TGCGCCAGCAGCTCGGACTCAACCTACGAGCAGTACTTC

J: TRBJ2-3
D: .
size: many
V: TRBV6-1
CDR3: CASTPRKLSTDTQYF
DNA: TGTGCCAGCACCCCTCGGAAACTGAGCACAGATACGCAGTATTTT

J: TRBJ1-4
D: .
size: many
V: TRBV2
CDR3: CASINLGGPNEKLFF
DNA: TGTGCCAGCATAAACCTGGGGGGACCAAATGAAAAACTGTTTTTT

J: TRBJ1-2
D: .
size: many
V: TRBV29-1
CDR3: CSVEALGGSGYTF
DNA: TGCAGCGTTGAAGCGTTAGGGGGGTCTGGCTACACCTTC

J: TRBJ1-1
D: .
size: .
V: TRBV28
CDR3: CASSRGGQGSTVAFF
DNA: TGTGCCAGCAGTCGCGGGGGCCAGGGGAGCACTGTAGCTTTCTTT

J: TRBJ1-1
D: .
size: many
V: TRBV20-1
CDR3: CSARIQTYTEAFF
DNA: TGCAGTGCTAGAATCCAGACTTACACTGAAGCTTTCTTT

J: TRBJ2-2
D: .
size: many
V: TRBV4-2
CDR3: CASSPGFGELFF
DNA: TGTGCCAGCAGCCCAGGGTTCGGGGAGCTGTTTTTT

J: TRBJ1-1
D: TRBD1
size: few
V: TRBV5-1
CDR3: CASSPGQGQLGAFF
DNA: TGCGCCAGCAGTCCCGGACAGGGGCAGTTAGGAGCTTTCTTT

J: TRBJ2-3
D: TRBD2
size: few
V: TRBV2
CDR3: CATASGTSGVVGTDTQYF
DNA: TGTGCCACTGCGTCCGGGACTAGCGGGGTGGTAGGCACAGATACGCAGTATTTT

J: TRBJ2-1
D: TRBD2
size: many
V: TRBV10-2
CDR3: CATGTSGGYNEQFF
DNA: TGCGCCACCGGGACTAGCGGGGGCTACAATGAGCAGTTCTTC

J: TRBJ1-1
D: .
size: many
V: TRBV28
CDR3: CASSSLRNTEAFF
DNA: TGTGCCAGCAGTTCCCTCAGGAACACTGAAGCTTTCTTT

J: TRBJ2-3
D: .
size: many
V: TRBV10-2
CDR3: CASREIGGSADTQYF
DNA: TGCGCCAGCAGGGAAATCGGGGGATCGGCAGATACGCAGTATTTT

J: TRBJ2-1
D: .
size: many
V: TRBV9
CDR3: CASSAPGSYNEQFF
DNA: TGTGCCAGCAGCGCCCCCGGATCCTACAATGAGCAGTTCTTC

J: TRBJ1-6
D: .
size: many
V: TRBV20-1
CDR3: CSARDSGPVENSPLHF
DNA: TGCAGTGCTAGAGATAGTGGACCCGTGGAAAATTCACCCCTCCACTTT

J: TRBJ1-4
D: .
size: .
V: TRBV6-2/TRBV6-3
CDR3: CASGQRKLFF
DNA: TGTGCCAGCGGTCAGCGGAAACTGTTTTTT

J: TRBJ2-3
D: TRBD2
size: few
V: TRBV11-2
CDR3: CASSPLSGGATDTQYF
DNA: TGTGCCAGCAGCCCCCTCAGCGGGGGGGCAACAGATACGCAGTATTTT

J: TRBJ1-1
D: .
size: many
V: TRBV5-1
CDR3: CASSPPQGYKEAFF
DNA: TGCGCCAGCAGCCCCCCTCAGGGGTACAAAGAAGCTTTCTTT

J: TRBJ2-5
D: .
size: .
V: TRBV5-1
CDR3: CASSTMDRQETQYF
DNA: TGCGCCAGCAGCACGATGGACAGACAAGAGACCCAGTACTTC

J: TRBJ1-4
D: .
size: .
V: TRBV29-1
CDR3: CSALGGQNEKLLF
DNA: TGCAGCGCCTTGGGGGGTCAGAATGAAAAACTGCTTTTT

J: TRBJ2-7
D: TRBD2
size: many
V: TRBV5-1
CDR3: CASSPPGLAGGTYEQYF
DNA: TGCGCCAGCAGCCCTCCGGGACTAGCGGGGGGGACCTACGAGCAGTACTTC

J: TRBJ2-3
D: .
size: .
V: TRBV6-2/TRBV6-3
CDR3: CASTGTINTDTQYF
DNA: TGTGCCAGCACCGGGACCATAAACACAGATACGCAGTATTTT

J: TRBJ2-6
D: .
size: few
V: TRBV19
CDR3: CASSWGPINSGANVLTF
DNA: TGTGCCAGTAGTTGGGGGCCCATAAACTCTGGGGCCAACGTCCTGACTTTC

J: TRBJ2-3
D: .
size: few
V: TRBV15
CDR3: CATSSLAVSTDTQYF
DNA: TGTGCCACCAGCAGCTTAGCTGTTAGCACAGATACGCAGTATTTT

J: TRBJ2-5
D: .
size: many
V: TRBV6-5
CDR3: CASRRGTGQGETQYF
DNA: TGTGCCAGCAGACGAGGGACCGGCCAAGGAGAGACCCAGTACTTC

J: TRBJ2-3
D: .
size: few
V: TRBV20-1
CDR3: CSAVRRTDTQYF
DNA: TGCAGTGCTGTCCGGAGGACAGATACGCAGTATTTT

J: TRBJ2-3
D: TRBD2
size: many
V: TRBV28
CDR3: CASSGRGLGTDTQYF
DNA: TGTGCCAGCAGCGGGAGGGGTCTTGGCACAGATACGCAGTATTTT

J: TRBJ2-7
D: .
size: .
V: TRBV11-2
CDR3: CASNPTSHEQYF
DNA: TGTGCCAGCAACCCCACGTCCCACGAGCAGTACTTC

J: TRBJ2-7
D: TRBD1
size: many
V: TRBV12-3/TRBV12-4
CDR3: CASRGTGGAYEQYF
DNA: TGTGCCAGCAGGGGGACAGGGGGGGCCTACGAGCAGTACTTC

J: TRBJ2-5
D: .
size: few
V: TRBV20-1
CDR3: CSARPHRQETQYF
DNA: TGCAGTGCTAGGCCCCACAGGCAAGAGACCCAGTACTTC

J: TRBJ2-3
D: .
size: once
V: TRBV2
CDR3: CASSPGRHTDTQYF
DNA: TGTGCCAGCAGTCCGGGACGCCACACAGATACGCAGTATTTT

J: TRBJ1-1
D: TRBD1
size: .
V: TRBV6-4
CDR3: CASTEDRAFEAFF
DNA: TGTGCCAGCACAGAGGACAGGGCTTTTGAAGCTTTCTTT

J: TRBJ2-3
D: .
size: .
V: TRBV6-5
CDR3: CASSNRAGKNTDTQYF
DNA: TGTGCCAGCAGTAACCGGGCGGGGAAAAACACAGATACGCAGTATTTT

J: TRBJ2-7
D: TRBD2
size: many
V: TRBV4-1
CDR3: CASSQGLAGPSGEQYF
DNA: TGCGCCAGCAGCCAAGGACTAGCGGGGCCTTCTGGGGAGCAGTACTTC

J: TRBJ2-3
D: .
size: many
V: TRBV6-5
CDR3: CASRPHSTDTQYF
DNA: TGTGCCAGCAGACCGCACAGCACAGATACGCAGTATTTT

J: TRBJ1-5
D: .
size: many
V: TRBV6-1
CDR3: CASSEWGADQPQHF
DNA: TGTGCCAGCAGTGAATGGGGGGCCGATCAGCCCCAGCATTTT

J: TRBJ2-6
D: .
size: many
V: TRBV10-2
CDR3: CASSQWGSGSGANVLTF
DNA: TGCGCCAGCAGCCAGTGGGGCTCGGGCTCTGGGGCCAACGTCCTGACTTTC

J: TRBJ2-3
D: .
size: many
V: TRBV5-1
CDR3: CASSLGDPTDTQYF
DNA: TGCGCCAGCAGCTTGGGGGACCCCACAGATACGCAGTATTTT

J: TRBJ2-5
D: .
size: few
V: TRBV30
CDR3: CAWSVQSETQYF
DNA: TGTGCCTGGAGTGTACAGTCGGAGACCCAGTACTTC

J: TRBJ1-2
D: TRBD1
size: few
V: TRBV6-6
CDR3: CASRSTGFIYGYTF
DNA: TGTGCCAGCAGATCGACAGGGTTTATCTATGGCTACACCTTC

J: TRBJ2-3
D: .
size: .
V: TRBV3-1
CDR3: CASSQTATGDPTQYF
DNA: TGTGCCAGCAGCCAAACCGCCACAGGAGACCCTACGCAGTATTTT

J: TRBJ1-2
D: .
size: .
V: TRBV11-2
CDR3: CASSLRGIYGYTF
DNA: TGTGCCAGCAGCTTAAGAGGGATCTATGGCTACACCTTC

J: TRBJ2-7
D: .
size: many
V: TRBV5-1
CDR3: CASSLVPASGYEQYF
DNA: TGCGCCAGCAGCTTGGTACCAGCTTCAGGCTACGAGCAGTACTTC

J: TRBJ1-2
D: TRBD1
size: .
V: TRBV3-1
CDR3: CASSPYTGANYGYTF
DNA: TGTGCCAGCAGCCCCTATACAGGGGCGAACTATGGCTACACCTTC

J: TRBJ1-2
D: .
size: .
V: TRBV4-1
CDR3: CASSQGVASKGYTF
DNA: TGCGCCAGCAGCCAAGGGGTCGCGTCGAAAGGCTACACCTTC

J: TRBJ1-1
D: .
size: few
V: TRBV4-1
CDR3: CASSHPDSLNTEAFF
DNA: TGCGCCAGCAGCCATCCGGACAGCCTGAACACTGAAGCTTTCTTT

J: TRBJ2-2
D: TRBD2
size: .
V: TRBV13
CDR3: CASSYGGATGELFF
DNA: TGTGCCAGCAGTTACGGGGGGGCCACCGGGGAGCTGTTTTTT

J: TRBJ2-1
D: .
size: few
V: TRBV6-1
CDR3: CASSEAPGGWNEQFF
DNA: TGTGCCAGCAGTGAAGCTCCGGGTGGGTGGAACGAGCAGTTCTTC

J: TRBJ2-6
D: TRBD1
size: many
V: TRBV29-1
CDR3: CSVGGQGMAGANVLTF
DNA: TGCAGCGTTGGGGGACAGGGGATGGCAGGGGCCAACGTCCTGACTTTC